Listed here is a single TCR beta chain. There is no known antigen for this receptor. No much larger clone exists at a distance of one base, and base qualities are not known. These data are taken from a study of CD8 T cells in ankylosing spondylitis (dated by TCRdb to between 2016 and 2019). As for the study more broadly: The study set out to find disease-linked TCR variants by profiling T cell receptor beta repertoires in ankylosing spondylitis patients and healthy donors. Peripheral blood was sampled, and synovial fluid was additionally collected from ankylosing spondylitis patients. The full study cohort comprised approximately 23 ankylosing spondylitis patients and about a hundred healthy donors.

Sequencing relied on an Illumina HiSeq 2500. Quantitative 5'-RACE with molecular barcodes was used to prepare TCR beta libraries. As for the authors' bioinformatics: A new computational method based on a probabilistic model of VDJ rearrangement was used to identify disease-linked TCR variants. TCRdb redid the processing of the public reads, applying fastp at Q25 and MiXCR, and retained in-frame beta chains. Entries are consolidated by CDR3 protein sequence, retaining the most common genes and DNA. TCRdb assigned the V and J calls; the authors' analysis was not used. For this sample the table gives more than 500,000 distinct CDR3 sequences, of which roughly 5.2% were detected only once. Approximately 3.5% of the sample is taken by the ten largest. The CDR3 runs 15 amino acids, cysteine and phenylalanine included. The DNA shown is the 45-base CDR3, in frame from base 1. V gives up 7 bases and J gives up 2 bases, and the segment between their germline ends measures 19 bases. Taken from the germline V gene (reference sequence), the CDR1 and CDR2 loops are DFQATT and SNEGSKA.

Points the paper makes about the study in general: The disease-linked clones had a CD8+ phenotype and were found at relatively low frequencies in peripheral blood. Blood from ankylosing spondylitis patients appeared to be characterized by a TCR beta motif made up of fewer than ten highly homologous amino acid variants. Some of the motif variants had been reported before in the synovial fluid and blood of reactive arthritis patients, a finding that suggests common disease-initiation mechanisms. According to the report, matched synovial fluid samples from ankylosing spondylitis patients were significantly enriched for the disease-linked clones.

Sequencing was performed on blood, either unsorted or a sorted T cell fraction (not recorded which). The receptor was isolated from a male donor with ankylosing spondylitis. This sequence uses TRBV20-1 and TRBJ2-3, with TRBD2 tentatively as D gene (5 bases match). The CDR3 protein is CSVPKEGSDTDTQYF. The sequenced DNA is TGCAGTGTCCCGAAGGAAGGGAGCGACACAGATACGCAGTATTTT.